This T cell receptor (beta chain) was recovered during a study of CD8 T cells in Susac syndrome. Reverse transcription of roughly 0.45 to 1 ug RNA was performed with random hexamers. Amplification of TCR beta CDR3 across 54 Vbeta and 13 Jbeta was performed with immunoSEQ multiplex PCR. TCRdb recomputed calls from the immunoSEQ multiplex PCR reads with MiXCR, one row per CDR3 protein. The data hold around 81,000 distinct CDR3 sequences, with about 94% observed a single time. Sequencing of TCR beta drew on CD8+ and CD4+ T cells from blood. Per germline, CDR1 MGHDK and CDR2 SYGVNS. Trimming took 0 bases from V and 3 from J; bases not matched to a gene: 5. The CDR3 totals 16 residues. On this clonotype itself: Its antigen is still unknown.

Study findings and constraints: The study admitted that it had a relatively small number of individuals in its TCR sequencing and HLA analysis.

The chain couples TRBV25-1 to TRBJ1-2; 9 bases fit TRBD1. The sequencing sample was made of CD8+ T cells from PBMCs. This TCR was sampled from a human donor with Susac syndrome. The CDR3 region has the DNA TGTGCCAGCAGTGAATATAGGACAGGGGTAGACTATGGCTACACCTTC. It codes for CASSEYRTGVDYGYTF.